The clone carrying this T cell receptor beta chain was picked up a small number of times. Its cognate antigen is unknown. The PCR contained 60 Vbeta and 13 Jbeta primers. Clones were read by immunoSEQ multiplex PCR, and TCRdb kept only the in-frame ones, dropping some. Found here are under 200,000 clones, about 68% of them singletons; the top ten hold approximately 2.3%. The CDR3 sequence is 14 residues long. Per germline, CDR1 LGHNA and CDR2 YSLEER. V was shortened by 0 bases and J by 1 base, with 6 bases between the two germline ends. The data are from a study of cytomegalovirus exposure and HLA in healthy donors. General study points: A later analysis found TCR association rates differed by HLA locus, highest for DRB1 and lowest for HLA-C. The study flagged some 170 TCR beta chains as cytomegalovirus-associated. HLA allele associations emerged for about 18,000 TCR beta sequences in a later analysis, at 0.05 false discovery rate. Several top significant clusters appeared, in a later analysis, to be linked to common viral pathogens.

This chain joins TRBV4-3 and TRBJ1-2, with unresolved D. The TCR was taken from a female donor in good health and CMV-seronegative. Sequencing used PBMCs. The CDR3 coding sequence is TGCGCCAGCAGCCAAGATTACGGTAACTATGGCTACACCTTC. Translated, it gives CASSQDYGNYGYTF.